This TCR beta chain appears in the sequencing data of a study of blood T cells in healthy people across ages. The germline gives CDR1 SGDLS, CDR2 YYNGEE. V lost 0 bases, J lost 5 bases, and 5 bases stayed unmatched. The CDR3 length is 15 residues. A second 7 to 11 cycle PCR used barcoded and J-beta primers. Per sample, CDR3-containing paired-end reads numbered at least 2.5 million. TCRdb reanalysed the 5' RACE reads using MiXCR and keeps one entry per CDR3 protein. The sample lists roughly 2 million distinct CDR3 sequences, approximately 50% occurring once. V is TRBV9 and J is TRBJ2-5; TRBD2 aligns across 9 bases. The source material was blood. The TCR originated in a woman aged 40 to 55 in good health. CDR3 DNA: TGTGCCAGCAGCGTAGTTGCGGGGGGGCGGGAGACCCAGTACTTC. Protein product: CASSVVAGGRETQYF.